What follows are 29 T cell receptor beta chains derived from one specimen sequenced in a study of beta chain features in type 1 diabetes. As every portion of the isolated RNA was reverse transcribed, the sequencing read expressed TCRB transcripts. Some clones are missing from TCRdb's copy, which holds only in-frame ones; the method was immunoSEQ multiplex PCR. This table holds around 320,000 clones, approximately 14% found once. Input material: central memory CD4+ T cells from blood. The receptors were sampled from a young man in good health.

This clone was found a few times. This chain connects TRBV7-7 to TRBJ2-5; D is perhaps TRBD2 (6 bases). Germline V lookup: CDR1 SSHAT, CDR2 FNYEAQ (reference sequence). V lost 3 bases and J 1 base, leaving 9 bases between the germline ends. The CDR3 extends over 14 amino acids. The CDR3 is CASSLQGGQETQYF. The CDR3 DNA reads as TGTGCCAGCAGCTTGCAGGGAGGCCAAGAGACCCAGTACTTC.

The rearrangement links TRBV5-5 to TRBJ2-2, with no clear D. Trimming took 0 bases from V and 1 from J, leaving 4 bases between them. Germline V CDR1 and CDR2: SGHKS, YYEKEE (reference sequence). The CDR3 is made up of 14 amino acids. This CDR3 is CASSLGRNTGELFF. The CDR3 bases are TGTGCCAGCAGCTTGGGACGGAACACCGGGGAGCTGTTTTTT. The complete variable domain, with remaining parts taken from reference TRBV5-5 and TRBJ2-2, reads DAGVTQSPTHLIKTRGQQVTLRCSPISGHKSVSWYQQVLGQGPQFIFQYYEKEERGRGNFPDRFSARQFPNYSSELNVNALLLGDSALYLCASSLGRNTGELFFGEGSRLTVL.

This rearrangement joins TRBV7-2 to TRBJ1-5, with 7 positions matching TRBD1. The junction had 8 bases not matched to a gene; V was cut back by 5 bases and J by 4 bases. The length of the CDR3 is 15 residues. Per the germline V gene, CDR1 is SGHTA and CDR2 is FQGNSA. The CDR3 is CASSLGQSLNQPQHF. The CDR3 nucleotides are TGTGCCAGCAGCCTGGGACAGAGCCTTAATCAGCCCCAGCATTTT.

This clone has at least ten counts. J is TRBJ2-5 and V is TRBV19, with a weak D call TRBD2 (5 bases). Between the trimmed V and J ends, which lost 6 bases and 4 bases, there was a span of 12 bases. Germline V CDR1 and CDR2: LNHDA, SQIVND (reference sequence). The CDR3 sequence is 13 residues long. For the CDR3, the DNA is TGTGCCAGTAGGACCCCTGCGGGAGAGACCCAGTACTTC. Protein product: CASRTPAGETQYF.

As for this clone: Different DNA sequences within this sample yield the same CDR3. The chain carries TRBV7-8 and TRBJ1-1; 7 positions agree with TRBD1. Trimming removed 1 base from V and 1 base from J; junction bases left unmatched: 3. This CDR3 region has 15 residues. Germline V gives CDR1 SGHVS, CDR2 FQNEAQ. CDR3 sequence: CASSLVGTANTEAFF. In DNA form, the CDR3 reads TGTGCCAGCAGCTTAGTTGGGACAGCGAACACTGAAGCTTTCTTT.

There are a few counts of this clone. The chain carries TRBV7-2 and TRBJ2-2; no clear D gene. The length of the CDR3 is 12 residues. Germline V gives CDR1 SGHTA, CDR2 FQGNSA. Trimming removed 7 bases from V and 8 bases from J, with 11 bases in between. Here the CDR3 reads CASNNGGGELFF. CDR3 nucleotide sequence: TGTGCCAGCAACAATGGCGGTGGGGAGCTGTTTTTT. Complete variable domain (other parts from reference TRBV7-2 and TRBJ2-2): GAGVSQSPSNKVTEKGKDVELRCDPISGHTALYWYRQSLGQGLEFLIYFQGNSAPDKSGLPSDRFSAERTGGSVSTLTIQRTQQEDSAVYLCASNNGGGELFFGEGSRLTVL.

The chain combines TRBV11-3 with TRBJ2-5; 12 nucleotides agree with TRBD2. Germline CDR1 and CDR2: SGHNT and YENEEA. The CDR3 length is 17 residues. V lost 4 bases to trimming and J lost 3 bases; unmatched junction nucleotides: 9. The CDR3 protein is CASSYSPSGGGEETQYF. The CDR3 bases are TGTGCCAGCAGCTATTCGCCTAGCGGGGGGGGAGAAGAGACCCAGTACTTC.

The genes are TRBV19 and TRBJ1-2; D not resolved. Deletions cut 4 bases from V and 4 bases from J, with 7 bases between. The CDR3 consists of 12 residues. Per the germline V gene, CDR1 is LNHDA and CDR2 is SQIVND (reference sequence). The CDR3 region has the DNA TGTGCCAGTAGTAGCACGGGCTATGGCTACACCTTC. Translated, it gives CASSSTGYGYTF.

This clone was observed a few times. The V call is TRBV6-5, the J call TRBJ1-2, with D hard to call. The CDR3 has 16 residues. Between the trimmed V and J ends, which lost 2 bases and 0 bases, there was a span of 13 bases. CDR1 and CDR2 from the germline V gene are MNHEY and SVGAGI. CDR3 loop: CASSYTRRASNYGYTF. CDR3 sequence (DNA): TGTGCCAGCAGTTACACGAGGAGGGCTTCTAACTATGGCTACACCTTC.

This clone was detected only a few times. The rearrangement links TRBV9 to TRBJ2-1; D gene ambiguous. Germline loops: CDR1 SGDLS, CDR2 YYNGEE. The CDR3 runs 13 residues. The V end was cut by 3 bases, the J end by 3 bases, with 7 bases between. CDR3 DNA sequence: TGTGCCAGCAGCGCCCCCGTCTACAATGAGCAGTTCTTC. Encoded protein: CASSAPVYNEQFF.

The chain couples TRBV5-4 to TRBJ1-1, with D perhaps matching TRBD1 (5 bases). Trimming cost V 5 bases and J 11 bases, with 16 bases left between them. This CDR3 contains 12 residues. Germline CDR1 is SGHNT and CDR2 is YYREEE (reference sequence). CDR3 bases: TGTGCCAGCAGTTCCGGGACCTCCGGGGCTTTCTTT. Translation gives CASSSGTSGAFF.

This clone was recorded a few times. The chain couples TRBV2 to TRBJ2-3; D is possibly TRBD2 (6 bases). The length of the CDR3 is 14 residues. Trimming removed 1 base from V and 5 bases from J, with 10 bases in between. The germline CDR1 and CDR2 sequences are SNHLY and FYNNEI. CDR3 DNA sequence: TGTGCCAGCAGTGAAGGGGGACTCGGAGATACGCAGTATTTT. Its protein is CASSEGGLGDTQYF. Together with reference TRBV2 and TRBJ2-3, the CDR3 gives the full variable domain: EPEVTQTPSHQVTQMGQEVILRCVPISNHLYFYWYRQILGQKVEFLVSFYNNEISEKSEIFDDQFSVERPDGSNFTLKIRSTKLEDSAMYFCASSEGGLGDTQYFGPGTRLTVL.

The chain carries TRBV18 and TRBJ2-5; TRBD1 matches 10 bases. Trimming removed 6 bases from V and 5 bases from J; junction bases left unmatched: 9. Germline CDR1 is KGHSH and CDR2 is LQKENI. The CDR3 is made up of 15 amino acids. The CDR3 loop is CASSTGQGVVETQYF. The CDR3 nucleotides read TGTGCCAGCTCTACCGGACAGGGGGTTGTCGAGACCCAGTACTTC.

The CDR3 spells CASSIEGGGTDTQYF. DNA of the CDR3: TGTGCCAGTAGTATAGAGGGGGGAGGCACAGATACGCAGTATTTT. This chain joins TRBV19 and TRBJ2-3; perhaps TRBD2 as D (6 bases). Germline CDR1 LNHDA, CDR2 SQIVND (reference sequence). V was trimmed by 0 bases and J by 1 base, leaving 8 bases between them. This CDR3 is built from 15 residues.

The rearrangement joins TRBV29-1 to TRBJ1-2; TRBD1 is a possible D gene (6 bases). This CDR3 has 12 amino acids. Germline V gene sequence: CDR1 SQVTM, CDR2 ANQGSEA. V gave up 7 bases and J gave up 6 bases, with 15 bases separating them. CDR3 sequence reads: CSASPGGDGYTF. The CDR3 region has the DNA TGCAGCGCCTCACCCGGGGGCGATGGCTACACCTTC.

This clone occurred a few times. The V call is TRBV9, the J call TRBJ2-7; 9 positions agree with TRBD1. This CDR3 is built from 16 residues. J was trimmed by 3 bases and V by 4 bases; bases with no gene match: 11. In germline, CDR1 is SGDLS, CDR2 YYNGEE. For the CDR3, the DNA is TGTGCCAGCAGCAAGGGACAGGGAGGTTTTGTCTACGAGCAGTACTTC. Translation: CASSKGQGGFVYEQYF.

The rearrangement links TRBV9 to TRBJ2-4, with TRBD2 matching over 11 bases. V trimming: 4 bases; J trimming: 1 base; junction bases outside the gene matches: 4. The CDR3 sequence is 16 residues long. Germline lookup yields CDR1 SGDLS and CDR2 YYNGEE. The CDR3, as DNA: TGTGCCAGCAGCCCAGCTAGCGGGGGGGCCAAAAACATTCAGTACTTC. Its protein product is CASSPASGGAKNIQYF.

V usage is TRBV5-6 and J usage is TRBJ2-2, with D uncertain. Germline V gives CDR1 SGHDT, CDR2 YYEEEE. V was trimmed by 2 bases and J by 2 bases, leaving 16 bases between them. The CDR3 has 17 amino acids. The CDR3 protein is CASSLFFLVENTGELFF. As DNA, the CDR3 is TGTGCCAGCAGCTTATTTTTTCTGGTTGAAAACACCGGGGAGCTGTTTTTT. Based on the CDR3 plus reference TRBV5-6 and TRBJ2-2, the full variable domain is DAGVTQSPTHLIKTRGQQVTLRCSPKSGHDTVSWYQQALGQGPQFIFQYYEEEERQRGNFPDRFSGHQFPNYSSELNVNALLLGDSALYLCASSLFFLVENTGELFFGEGSRLTVL.

This clone has just a few counts. The J gene is TRBJ2-5, the V gene TRBV2, with TRBD2 matching over 7 bases. This CDR3 region has 12 residues. Germline CDR1 and CDR2: SNHLY and FYNNEI. The trim removed 7 bases at V and 5 bases at J, leaving 4 bases unmatched. CDR3 nucleotide sequence: TGTGCCAGCAAGCGGGGCCAGGAGACCCAGTACTTC. It codes for CASKRGQETQYF.

This clone has a handful of counts. V and J are TRBV7-6 and TRBJ1-2; 8 bases align to TRBD1. The germline V gene encodes CDR1 SGHVS and CDR2 FNYEAQ. After removal of 1 base from V and 3 bases from J, the junction contained 4 bases not matched to a gene. The length of the CDR3 is 15 residues. The DNA of the CDR3 is TGTGCCAGCAGCTTAGTAGCAGGGGGCGACTATGGCTACACCTTC. It translates to CASSLVAGGDYGYTF.

This clone was detected a few times. CDR3 nucleotide sequence: TGTGCCAGCAGCTTGGGGGCTTCCGGGGGCCGTTCCAATACGCAGTATTTT. Translation gives CASSLGASGGRSNTQYF. This chain connects TRBV5-4 to TRBJ2-3; D is tentatively TRBD1 or TRBD2 (6 bases each). The CDR3 is 17 amino acids. Germline CDR1 reads SGHNT; CDR2 reads YYREEE (reference sequence). The germline V and J ends were trimmed by 0 bases and 7 bases, with 21 bases remaining between them.

Many counts were recorded for this clone. The chain carries TRBV4-1 and TRBJ1-1; D unresolved. The germline V gene has CDR1 MGHRA and CDR2 YSYEKL. V was pared by 1 base and J by 0 bases, with 9 bases between. CDR3 length: 15 amino acids. Written as DNA, the CDR3 is TGCGCCAGCAGCCAAGCCCCCTCCATGAACACTGAAGCTTTCTTT. Its translation is CASSQAPSMNTEAFF.

This sequence joins TRBV13 and TRBJ1-4; possible D gene TRBD1, 5 bases. Germline V gives CDR1 PRHDT, CDR2 FYEKMQ (reference sequence). The V and J ends lost 3 bases and 5 bases respectively, with 13 bases between them. The CDR3 runs to 15 residues. In nucleotides, the CDR3 is TGTGCCAGCAGCTTTCCCGGGCAGGGAAATGAAAAACTGTTTTTT. This encodes CASSFPGQGNEKLFF.

The CDR3 loop reads CASSLTGNTEAFF. CDR3 DNA sequence: TGTGCCAGCAGCTTGACGGGTAACACTGAAGCTTTCTTT. The chain uses TRBV5-5 and TRBJ1-1; D call uncertain. CDR3 length: 13 residues. V was trimmed by 1 base and J by 2 bases, leaving 6 bases between them. Germline CDR1 and CDR2: SGHKS and YYEKEE (reference sequence).

The V call is TRBV19, the J call TRBJ2-3, with TRBD2 matching over 9 bases. CDR1 LNHDA and CDR2 SQIVND come from the germline V gene (reference sequence). J lost 3 bases, V lost 1 base, and 2 bases had no gene match. This CDR3 spans 15 amino acids. CDR3: CASSIGLAGTDTQYF. CDR3 nucleotide sequence: TGTGCCAGTAGTATAGGGCTAGCGGGGACAGATACGCAGTATTTT.

This chain links TRBV11-3 with TRBJ1-1, with D uncertain. There are 14 residues in the CDR3. The V gene lost 3 bases and the J gene lost 0 bases, with 8 bases spanning the gap. Germline CDR1 SGHNT, CDR2 YENEEA. CDR3: CASSLVTLNTEAFF. CDR3 DNA: TGTGCCAGCAGCTTGGTCACACTGAACACTGAAGCTTTCTTT.

On this clone: The junction shows a germline mismatch at one end, possibly a read error. The rearrangement links TRBV27 to TRBJ1-2; 9 positions match TRBD1. Germline lookup yields CDR1 MNHEY and CDR2 SMNVEV (reference sequence). The CDR3 is made up of 11 amino acids. In DNA, the CDR3 is TGTGCCAGGATCACAGGGGGCGCGGCCCGGTTC. Residues: CARITGGAARF.

This clone was seen more than once but under ten times. The germline gene is not matched at one end of the junction; a read error may be the cause. CDR3 DNA: TGCGCCAGCAGCCAAGTCTTCGGGACAGGGGGCGAAGCTTTCTTT. Amino acid sequence: CASSQVFGTGGEAFF. The chain has TRBV5-4 and TRBJ1-1, with TRBD1 identical over 12 bases. Germline V gives CDR1 SGHNT, CDR2 YYREEE (reference sequence). The CDR3 runs to 15 residues.

The CDR3 DNA sequence: TGTGCCATCAGGGACAGAACTTCGAACACCGGGGAGCTGTTTTTT. Translation gives CAIRDRTSNTGELFF. V gene TRBV10-3 combines with J gene TRBJ2-2; TRBD1 is a possible D gene (6 bases). This CDR3 is 15 amino acids long. Germline CDR1 is ENHRY and CDR2 is SYGVKD. V was clipped by 6 bases and J by 0 bases, with 11 bases between them.